The rows below give T cell receptor beta chains drawn from one sample of a study of shared clonotypes between healthy human individuals. Libraries were prepared by immunoSEQ multiplex PCR; TCRdb keeps only in-frame clonotypes and omits some of them. The sample holds hundreds of thousands of clones, 90% to 95% seen once. The specimen sequenced was naive CD8+ T cells sorted from blood. Source of these receptors: a young man in good health. The CDR3 runs from the conserved cysteine through the conserved F or W. The D gene is left open where the match is weak.

>TRBV4-1|TRBD2
CASSRLAGGGFTDTQYF
>TRBV27|.
CASSISGSYGYTF
>TRBV11-2|TRBD2
CASSPRDAGGSTDTQYF
>TRBV19|TRBD2
CASSIGSGSGEQFF
>TRBV4-3|.
CASSQERASSETQYF
>TRBV4-3|.
CASSQGSRDESEQYF
>TRBV27|.
CASSLFVGDRLFF
>TRBV9|TRBD2
CASSVDGLAGVGEQYF
>TRBV7-4|.
CASSLDELSGYTF
>TRBV29-1|TRBD1
CSVSSGQGLDTQYF
>TRBV1|.
CTSSPRVAGVNEQYF
>TRBV4-1|TRBD1
CASSQGPGGSYEQYF
>TRBV5-5|.
CASSLEFVILDSGYNENTF
>TRBV27|TRBD2
CASSPGSGPYTDTQYF
>TRBV10-2|TRBD2
CATSPLAVYEQYF
>TRBV4-3|.
CASSPFTGEDGYTF
>TRBV28|.
CASSLEGVDTQYF
>TRBV6-5|TRBD1
CASGTGGGTEAFF
>TRBV7-2|TRBD2
CASSYLGGINYEQYF
>TRBV27|TRBD1
CASSYGGQGIYNEQFF
>TRBV27|.
CASSHKDIPGYYEQFF
>TRBV7-2|TRBD2
CASSPWGAGEIETQYF
>TRBV7-9|TRBD2
CASRPGPLAGKAETQYF
>TRBV7-9|TRBD2
CASRPTSGTPEGTDTQYF
>TRBV27|TRBD2
CASRRTSGRGETQYF
>TRBV27|TRBD2
CASSRAGGLETQYF
>TRBV2|.
CASRAGLSYEQYF
>TRBV28|TRBD2
CASSLYRASGSYEQYF